Listed below are T cell receptor beta chains from one sample, sequenced in a study of Ad26.COV2.S vaccination and SARS-CoV-2 variants. Repertoires were generated with immunoSEQ multiplex PCR, while TCRdb's copy carries only in-frame clones and drops some. The sample records about 250,000 clones, 70% to 90% being singletons. The sample here was peripheral blood, taken in a trial of Ad26.COV2.S vaccine versus placebo. The receptors derive from a person aged 18-65 years who received the Ad26.COV2.S COVID-19 vaccine or a placebo. Both conserved end residues are part of each CDR3. A D gene is named only where the DNA matches it firmly. Clone size appears in some rows only: once, few, many, or a class for an expanded clone.

d_call	v_call	j_call	clone_size	cdr3_aa	cdr3_nt
.	TRBV30	TRBJ2-2	.	CAWRAHRGIPSNTGELFF	TGTGCCTGGAGGGCACACCGGGGAATACCGTCGAACACCGGGGAGCTGTTTTTT
.	TRBV19	TRBJ2-2	.	CASSISRFTNTGELFF	TGTGCCAGTAGTATCTCTAGATTTACGAACACCGGGGAGCTGTTTTTT
.	TRBV19	TRBJ1-2	.	CASNPGAGVRYGYTF	TGTGCCAGTAATCCTGGGGCAGGGGTTCGCTATGGCTACACCTTC
.	TRBV18	TRBJ1-2	.	CASSPTQGGYGYTF	TGTGCCAGCTCACCAACGCAGGGTGGTTATGGCTACACCTTC
.	TRBV7-9	TRBJ1-1	.	CASSLGLGDTEAFF	TGTGCCAGCAGCTTAGGGCTGGGAGACACTGAAGCTTTCTTT
.	TRBV6-2/TRBV6-3	TRBJ2-3	.	CASSYGGTADTQYF	TGTGCCAGCAGTTACGGGGGCACCGCAGATACGCAGTATTTT
.	TRBV9	TRBJ1-3	few	CASSVGSPGSSGNTIYF	TGTGCCAGCAGCGTAGGCTCCCCAGGAAGCTCTGGAAACACCATATATTTT
.	TRBV7-9	TRBJ1-3	.	CASSLRHTETLGSGNTIYF	TGTGCCAGCAGCTTACGCCACACAGAGACATTAGGCTCTGGAAACACCATATATTTT
.	TRBV19	TRBJ1-3	.	CASSILPTGRGNTIYF	TGTGCCAGTAGTATACTTCCGACAGGCCGTGGAAACACCATATATTTT
TRBD1	TRBV11-2	TRBJ1-4	.	CASSLVRGVEKLFF	TGTGCCAGCAGCTTAGTCAGGGGGGTAGAAAAACTGTTTTTT
TRBD1	TRBV9	TRBJ1-2	.	CASSPPLGGQDFSSGYTF	TGTGCCAGCAGCCCACCCCTAGGGGGACAGGATTTTTCTTCGGGCTACACCTTC
TRBD1	TRBV5-1	TRBJ1-1	.	CASSFNTGTGGPGVTEAFF	TGCGCCAGCAGCTTCAACACCGGGACAGGGGGCCCAGGTGTCACTGAAGCTTTCTTT
.	TRBV5-6	TRBJ2-3	.	CASSLAWGNLRDTQYF	TGTGCCAGCAGCTTGGCATGGGGCAATCTGAGAGATACGCAGTATTTT
.	TRBV27	TRBJ2-1	.	CASSRWNEQFF	TGTGCCAGCAGTCGCTGGAATGAGCAGTTCTTC
TRBD2	TRBV7-3	TRBJ2-3	.	CASSWGLAGSTDTQYF	TGTGCCAGCAGCTGGGGACTAGCGGGCAGCACAGATACGCAGTATTTT
.	TRBV19	TRBJ2-1	.	CASSPLNSYNEQFF	TGTGCCAGTAGCCCCCTTAACTCCTACAATGAGCAGTTCTTC
.	TRBV2	TRBJ1-5	few	CASSGPGEEPQHF	TGTGCCAGCAGTGGGCCGGGAGAGGAGCCCCAGCATTTT
.	TRBV6-2/TRBV6-3	TRBJ2-1	.	CASSRNGLFNEQFF	TGTGCCAGCAGTCGCAACGGACTGTTCAATGAGCAGTTCTTC
TRBD1	TRBV25-1	TRBJ2-5	.	CASSRSGGVETQYF	TGTGCCAGCAGTCGGTCAGGGGGAGTGGAGACCCAGTACTTC
TRBD1	TRBV4-3	TRBJ1-4	once	CASSLGTGDEKLFF	TGCGCCAGCAGCCTCGGGACAGGGGATGAAAAACTGTTTTTT
TRBD1	TRBV6-5	TRBJ1-1	.	CASSYSGTANTEAFF	TGTGCCAGCAGTTACTCCGGGACAGCGAACACTGAAGCTTTCTTT
.	TRBV10-3	TRBJ1-2	once	CAISDPNGPRGYTF	TGTGCCATCAGTGATCCGAACGGGCCCAGGGGCTACACCTTC
.	TRBV4-3	TRBJ1-2	.	CASSQDSRGYGYTF	TGCGCCAGCAGCCAAGATAGCAGGGGCTACGGCTACACCTTC
.	TRBV19	TRBJ2-1	.	CASSTPGTTLDEQFF	TGTGCCAGTAGTACTCCCGGGACAACCCTTGATGAGCAGTTCTTC
TRBD1	TRBV25-1	TRBJ2-7	.	CASSGTGTGVYEQYF	TGTGCCAGCAGTGGCACCGGGACAGGGGTCTACGAGCAGTACTTC
.	TRBV9	TRBJ2-1	many	CASSVATTGSNEQFF	TGTGCCAGCAGCGTAGCTACGACGGGGAGTAATGAGCAGTTCTTC
.	TRBV7-2	TRBJ2-1	.	CASSLEGLVALNEQFF	TGTGCCAGCAGCTTAGAGGGGCTAGTAGCTCTTAATGAGCAGTTCTTC
.	TRBV7-2	TRBJ1-1	.	CASSPQGRTEAFF	TGTGCCAGCAGCCCACAGGGTCGGACTGAAGCTTTCTTT
.	TRBV5-4	TRBJ1-6	.	CASSHPQSSSPLHF	TGTGCCAGCAGCCACCCACAGTCCTCGTCACCCCTCCACTTT
TRBD1	TRBV2	TRBJ2-7	.	CASRQGQGSYEQYF	TGTGCCAGCAGACAAGGACAGGGCTCCTACGAGCAGTACTTC
TRBD1	TRBV19	TRBJ2-1	.	CASSKGQGSQLGNEQFF	TGTGCCAGTAGTAAGGGACAGGGCAGTCAGCTTGGCAATGAGCAGTTCTTC
TRBD2	TRBV6-4	TRBJ2-3	many	CASSDSSGGTDTQYF	TGTGCCAGCAGTGACTCTAGCGGGGGCACAGATACGCAGTATTTT
.	TRBV11-1	TRBJ2-7	.	CASSIRASALYEQYF	TGTGCCAGCAGCATCCGGGCATCCGCCCTCTACGAGCAGTACTTC
.	TRBV13	TRBJ1-6	.	CASSSQVGGPGSYNSPLHF	TGTGCCAGCAGCTCCCAGGTTGGGGGGCCCGGCTCCTATAATTCACCCCTCCACTTT
.	TRBV4-3	TRBJ1-6	.	CASSQDFGKRGHSPLHF	TGCGCCAGCAGCCAAGATTTCGGCAAAAGGGGACATTCACCCCTCCACTTT
.	TRBV11-1	TRBJ2-3	.	CASSLVGGTPTDTQYF	TGTGCCAGCAGCCTGGTGGGCGGGACACCCACAGATACGCAGTATTTT
.	TRBV18	TRBJ1-2	.	CASSPYRTAEAHGYTF	TGTGCCAGCTCACCCTACCGGACAGCGGAGGCTCATGGCTACACCTTC
.	TRBV12-3/TRBV12-4	TRBJ1-2	many	CASTLGRGYTF	TGTGCCAGCACCCTCGGACGCGGCTACACCTTC
.	TRBV9	TRBJ2-3	once	CASSQSGGARLVGITDTQYF	TGTGCCAGCAGCCAGAGTGGTGGGGCCCGACTAGTCGGTATCACAGATACGCAGTATTTT
TRBD2	TRBV6-5	TRBJ2-5	.	CASSYAGGGRQETQYF	TGTGCCAGCAGTTACGCGGGGGGAGGAAGGCAAGAGACCCAGTACTTC
.	TRBV19	TRBJ1-2	.	CASSSRGGYTF	TGTGCCAGTAGTTCGCGGGGAGGCTACACCTTC
.	TRBV30	TRBJ2-5	.	CAWSGGQETQYF	TGTGCCTGGAGTGGGGGACAAGAGACCCAGTACTTC
.	TRBV19	TRBJ2-1	.	CASTASGYYNEQFF	TGTGCCAGTACCGCCAGCGGCTACTACAATGAGCAGTTCTTC
TRBD1	TRBV7-9	TRBJ2-5	.	CASSLPWTGDKGSQYF	TGTGCCAGCAGCTTACCTTGGACAGGGGACAAGGGGTCCCAGTACTTC
TRBD2	TRBV7-8	TRBJ2-6	.	CATSGGGANVLTF	TGTGCCACCTCGGGGGGTGGGGCCAACGTCCTGACTTTC
.	TRBV3-1/TRBV3-2	TRBJ1-6	.	CASSRGRAGGTLHF	TGTGCCAGCAGCCGGGGCCGAGCGGGAGGGACCCTCCACTTT
.	TRBV24-1	TRBJ2-3	.	CATRNSLSTDTQYF	TGTGCCACCAGGAATAGCCTGAGCACAGATACGCAGTATTTT
TRBD1	TRBV9	TRBJ2-5	once	CASSVEGTGTQYF	TGTGCCAGCAGCGTAGAGGGGACAGGGACCCAGTACTTC
TRBD2	TRBV9	TRBJ2-1	.	CASSASGTSGGVRYNEQFF	TGTGCCAGCAGCGCCTCCGGGACTAGCGGGGGGGTACGGTACAATGAGCAGTTCTTC
.	TRBV7-9	TRBJ2-7	.	CASSLGWQGIEQYF	TGTGCCAGCAGCTTAGGATGGCAGGGGATCGAGCAGTACTTC
TRBD1	TRBV4-1	TRBJ1-2	.	CASSLRQGGYGYTF	TGCGCCAGCAGCCTCCGACAGGGGGGCTATGGCTACACCTTC
.	TRBV9	TRBJ1-2	once	CASSVGLSEVLKANYGYTF	TGTGCCAGCAGCGTAGGTCTCAGCGAAGTCCTGAAAGCTAACTATGGCTACACCTTC
.	TRBV7-9	TRBJ2-3	.	CASSLGWTNGDTQYF	TGTGCCAGCAGCTTAGGCTGGACTAACGGAGATACGCAGTATTTT